These 13 T cell receptor beta chains were all obtained from the same sample, sequenced in a study of T-cell memory formation after mild COVID-19. TCRdb itself ran the 5' RACE reads through MiXCR, one entry per CDR3 protein. The sample carries fewer than 400,000 distinct CDR3 sequences, roughly 15% recorded once. The sequencing sample was made of PBMCs or a T cell subset sorted from them (not recorded which). Source of these receptors: a man aged 18 to 29 who had mild COVID-19 (a few samples of this study predate the infection). Cell type and time point are not known.

V is TRBV7-2 and J is TRBJ2-1; D uncertain. This CDR3 comprises 11 residues. Germline V gives CDR1 SGHTA, CDR2 FQGNSA. The ends were cut back, 5 bases at V and 10 bases at J, with 9 bases in the middle. The CDR3 DNA follows: TGTGCCAGCAGCGCTCAACAGGAGCAGTTCTTC. It codes for CASSAQQEQFF.

In this sample, this clonotype turned up a few times. The V call is TRBV3-1, the J call TRBJ1-6; D gene uncertain. V was cut by 0 bases and J by 4 bases, with 10 bases left in between. The CDR3 is made up of 16 amino acids. In germline, CDR1 is LGHDT, CDR2 YNNKEL (reference sequence). In DNA form, the CDR3 reads TGTGCCAGCAGCCAAGATCACGGACCTTATAATTCACCCCTCCACTTT. It encodes CASSQDHGPYNSPLHF.

The chain is built from TRBV4-3 and TRBJ1-5; tentative D call: TRBD1 (6 bases). The CDR3 totals 19 residues. The germline V gene has CDR1 LGHNA and CDR2 YSLEER. Deletions cut 3 bases from V and 4 bases from J, with 25 bases between. CDR3 in DNA: TGCGCCAGCAGCCAGGGCACGGGACACAAGACCTCGAGAAATCAGCCCCAGCATTTT. Translation: CASSQGTGHKTSRNQPQHF.

J is TRBJ1-5 and V is TRBV5-1; 7 bases map to TRBD1. CDR3 size: 16 residues. V was clipped by 4 bases and J by 4 bases; unmatched bases: 11. The germline V gene encodes CDR1 SGHRS and CDR2 YFSETQ. CDR3 bases: TGCGCCAGCAGCCAGCTGCCGGGACAGTTGAATCAGCCCCAGCATTTT. Protein product: CASSQLPGQLNQPQHF.

The chain has TRBV21-1 and TRBJ2-3. TRBV21-1 is a pseudogene segment. CDR3 size: 16 residues. Here the CDR3 reads CASSSLIIHNTDTQYF. The CDR3 nucleotides read TGTGCCAGCAGCAGTTTGATAATCCACAACACAGATACGCAGTATTTT.

This clonotype was counted between two and nine times. In nucleotides, the CDR3 is TGTGCCACCCGGCGGGCAGGGGGCTATGAGCAGTTCTTC. Its translation: CATRRAGGYEQFF. This sequence joins TRBV12-3 or TRBV12-4 and TRBJ2-1; 8 positions match TRBD1. The CDR3 contains 13 residues. The V segment lost 10 bases and the J segment 8 bases; nucleotides outside the gene matches: 10.

The rearrangement links TRBV5-4 to TRBJ1-1; D is unresolved. This CDR3 region has 11 residues. Germline CDR1 is SGHNT and CDR2 is YYREEE (reference sequence). The ends were cut back, 1 base at V and 7 bases at J, with 5 bases in the middle. CDR3: CASSLLIEAFF. CDR3 DNA sequence: TGTGCCAGCAGCTTGTTGATTGAAGCTTTCTTT.

The rearrangement uses TRBV5-1 and TRBJ1-1; D call uncertain. Looked up from germline, CDR1 is SGHRS and CDR2 is YFSETQ. This CDR3 is 13 amino acids long. Deletions cut 0 bases from V and 4 bases from J, with 7 bases between. The CDR3 sequence is CASSLEARTEAFF. The CDR3 DNA reads as TGCGCCAGCAGCTTGGAGGCCCGCACTGAAGCTTTCTTT. The whole variable domain, filled in from reference TRBV5-1 and TRBJ1-1, reads KAGVTQTPRYLIKTRGQQVTLSCSPISGHRSVSWYQQTPGQGLQFLFEYFSETQRNKGNFPGRFSGRQFSNSRSEMNVSTLELGDSALYLCASSLEARTEAFFGQGTRLTVV.

The gene calls are TRBV10-1 and TRBJ1-1; D is possibly TRBD1 (6 bases). Per the germline V gene, CDR1 is WNHNN and CDR2 is SYGVQD (reference sequence). The CDR3 consists of 14 residues. Trimming shortened V by 7 bases and J by 1 base, and 13 bases separated the two germline ends. The CDR3 loop is CASTYRGQNTEAFF. CDR3 coding DNA: TGCGCCAGCACTTACCGGGGACAGAACACTGAAGCTTTCTTT.

This sequence joins TRBV7-2 and TRBJ2-5; 11 positions agree with TRBD2. There are 15 residues in the CDR3. Unmatched junction bases numbered 7, after V lost 5 bases and J lost 5 bases. Germline lookup yields CDR1 SGHTA and CDR2 FQGNSA. The CDR3 reads CASSMPTSGAETQYF. The CDR3 region has the DNA TGTGCCAGCAGCATGCCGACTAGCGGGGCTGAGACCCAGTACTTC.

This clonotype was recorded a few times. The chain links TRBV12-5 to TRBJ1-1, with D perhaps matching TRBD1 (5 bases). Germline V lookup: CDR1 LGHNT, CDR2 FRNRAP. Deletions cut 5 bases from V and 4 bases from J, with 14 bases between. The CDR3 consists of 14 residues. The CDR3 region has the DNA TGTGCTAGTGGTCCCACGCCAGGGCTCACTGAAGCTTTCTTT. It yields the protein CASGPTPGLTEAFF.

This chain links TRBV20-1 with TRBJ2-1, with TRBD2 matching 10 bases. The J segment lost 9 bases and the V segment lost 0 bases, leaving 8 bases of the junction unmatched. The CDR3 is 15 amino acids. Germline V gene sequence: CDR1 DFQATT, CDR2 SNEGSKA (reference sequence). CDR3 in amino acids: CSARDAASGGGEQFF. The DNA of the CDR3 is TGCAGTGCTAGAGATGCGGCTAGCGGGGGAGGTGAGCAGTTCTTC.

This clonotype appeared a few times. The V and J genes are TRBV5-1 and TRBJ2-3; 10 bases agree with TRBD2. Germline V lookup: CDR1 SGHRS, CDR2 YFSETQ. V shed 2 bases and J 5 bases; nucleotides not matched to a gene: 5. CDR3 length equals 15 residues. In DNA form, the CDR3 reads TGCGCCAGCAGCTTACTAGCGGGGAAGCGAGATACGCAGTATTTT. As protein: CASSLLAGKRDTQYF.